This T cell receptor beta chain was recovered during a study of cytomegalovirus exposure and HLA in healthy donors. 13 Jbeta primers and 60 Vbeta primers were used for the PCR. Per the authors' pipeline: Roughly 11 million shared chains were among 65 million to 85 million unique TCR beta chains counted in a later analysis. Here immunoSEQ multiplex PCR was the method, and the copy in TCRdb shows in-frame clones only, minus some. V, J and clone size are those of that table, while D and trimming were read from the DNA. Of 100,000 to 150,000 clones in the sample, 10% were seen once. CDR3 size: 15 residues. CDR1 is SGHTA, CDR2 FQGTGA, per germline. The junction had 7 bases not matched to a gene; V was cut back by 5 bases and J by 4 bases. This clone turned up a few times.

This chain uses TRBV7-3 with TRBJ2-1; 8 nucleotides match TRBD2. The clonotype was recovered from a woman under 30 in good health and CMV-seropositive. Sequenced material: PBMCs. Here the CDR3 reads CASSPQREWYNEQFF. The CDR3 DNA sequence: TGTGCCAGCAGCCCCCAGCGGGAGTGGTACAATGAGCAGTTCTTC.